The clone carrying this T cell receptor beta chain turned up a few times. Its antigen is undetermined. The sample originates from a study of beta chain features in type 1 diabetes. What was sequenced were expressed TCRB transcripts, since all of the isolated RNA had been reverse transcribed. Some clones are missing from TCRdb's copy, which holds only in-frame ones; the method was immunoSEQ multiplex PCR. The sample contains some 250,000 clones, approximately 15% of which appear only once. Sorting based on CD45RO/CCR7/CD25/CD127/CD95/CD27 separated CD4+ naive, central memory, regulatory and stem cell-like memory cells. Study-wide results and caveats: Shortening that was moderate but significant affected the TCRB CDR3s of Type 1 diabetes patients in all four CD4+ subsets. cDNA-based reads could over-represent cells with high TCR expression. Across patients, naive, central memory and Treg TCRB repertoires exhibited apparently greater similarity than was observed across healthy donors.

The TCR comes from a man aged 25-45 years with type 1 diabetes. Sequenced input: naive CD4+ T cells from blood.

CDR3 protein: CASSQDLGAPSNQPQHF. The CDR3 DNA is TGCGCCAGCAGCCAAGATTTGGGGGCGCCGAGCAATCAGCCCCAGCATTTT. The chain links TRBV4-1 to TRBJ1-5, with D possibly matching TRBD1 (6 bases). Deletions cut 0 bases from V and 1 base from J, with 13 bases between. The CDR3 loop spans 17 amino acids. In germline, CDR1 is MGHRA, CDR2 YSYEKL.